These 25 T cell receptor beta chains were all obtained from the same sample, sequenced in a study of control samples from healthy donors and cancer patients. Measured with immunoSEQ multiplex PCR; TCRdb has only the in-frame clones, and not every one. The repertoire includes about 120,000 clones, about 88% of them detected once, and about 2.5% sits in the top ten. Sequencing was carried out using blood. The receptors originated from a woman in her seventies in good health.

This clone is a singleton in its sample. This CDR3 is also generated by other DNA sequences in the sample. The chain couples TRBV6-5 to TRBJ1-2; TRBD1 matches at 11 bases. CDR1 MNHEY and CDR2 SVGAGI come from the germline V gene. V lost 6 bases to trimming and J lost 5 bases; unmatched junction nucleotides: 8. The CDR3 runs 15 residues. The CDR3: CASRLGQGARYGYTF. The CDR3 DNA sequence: TGTGCCAGCAGACTCGGACAGGGGGCGCGATATGGCTACACCTTC.

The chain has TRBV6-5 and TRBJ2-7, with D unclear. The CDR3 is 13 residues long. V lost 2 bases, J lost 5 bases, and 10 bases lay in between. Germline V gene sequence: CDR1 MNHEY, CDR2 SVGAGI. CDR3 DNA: TGTGCCAGCAGTTACCCCGGGCTGGACGAGCAGTACTTC. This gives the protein CASSYPGLDEQYF.

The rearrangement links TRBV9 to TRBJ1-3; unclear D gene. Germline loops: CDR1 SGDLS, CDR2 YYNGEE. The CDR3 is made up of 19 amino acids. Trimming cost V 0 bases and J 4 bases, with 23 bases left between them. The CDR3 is CASSVDPYMGFPAGNTIYF. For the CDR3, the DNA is TGTGCCAGCAGCGTAGACCCCTACATGGGGTTCCCGGCAGGAAACACCATATATTTT.

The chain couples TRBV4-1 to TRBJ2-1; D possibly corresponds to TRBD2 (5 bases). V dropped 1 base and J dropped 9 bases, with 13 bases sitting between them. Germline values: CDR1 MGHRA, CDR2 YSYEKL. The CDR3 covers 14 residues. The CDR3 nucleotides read TGCGCCAGCAGCCAAGTCATCGAGGGAACTGAGCAGTTCTTC. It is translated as CASSQVIEGTEQFF.

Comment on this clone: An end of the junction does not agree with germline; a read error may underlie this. CDR3 nucleotide sequence: TGTGCCAGCAGTTACTCGAACAGGGGAAAGCACTTC. The encoded protein is CASSYSNRGKHF. The V and J genes are TRBV6-2 or TRBV6-3 and TRBJ2-5, with 7 nucleotides matching TRBD1. The length of the CDR3 is 12 residues. Germline-derived CDR1 and CDR2 are MNHEY and SVGEGT.

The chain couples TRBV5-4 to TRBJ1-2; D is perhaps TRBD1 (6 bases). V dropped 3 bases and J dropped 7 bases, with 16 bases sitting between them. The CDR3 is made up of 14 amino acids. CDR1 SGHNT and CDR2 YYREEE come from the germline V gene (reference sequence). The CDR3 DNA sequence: TGTGCCAGCAGCTCGTGGGGGGGGGCGGGTGGCTACACCTTC. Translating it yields CASSSWGGAGGYTF.

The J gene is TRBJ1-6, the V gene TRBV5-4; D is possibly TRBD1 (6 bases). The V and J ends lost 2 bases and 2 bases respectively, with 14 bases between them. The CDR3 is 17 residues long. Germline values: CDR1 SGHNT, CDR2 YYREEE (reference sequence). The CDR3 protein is CASSFSGGGTYNSPLHF. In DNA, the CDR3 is TGTGCCAGCAGCTTTAGTGGAGGGGGTACCTATAATTCACCCCTCCACTTT.

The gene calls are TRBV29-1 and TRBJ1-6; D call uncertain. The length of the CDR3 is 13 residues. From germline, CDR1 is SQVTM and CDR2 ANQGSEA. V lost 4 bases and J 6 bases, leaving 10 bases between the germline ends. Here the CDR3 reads CSVGDRANSPLHF. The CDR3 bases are TGCAGCGTTGGGGATAGGGCTAATTCACCCCTCCACTTT.

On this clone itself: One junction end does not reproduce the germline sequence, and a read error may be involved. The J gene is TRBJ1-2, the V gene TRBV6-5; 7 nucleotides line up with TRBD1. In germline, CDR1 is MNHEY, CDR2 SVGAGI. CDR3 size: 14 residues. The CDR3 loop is CASSDSGTVYGYTF. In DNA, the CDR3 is TGTGCCAGCAGTGACTCGGGGACAGTCTATGGCTACACCTTC.

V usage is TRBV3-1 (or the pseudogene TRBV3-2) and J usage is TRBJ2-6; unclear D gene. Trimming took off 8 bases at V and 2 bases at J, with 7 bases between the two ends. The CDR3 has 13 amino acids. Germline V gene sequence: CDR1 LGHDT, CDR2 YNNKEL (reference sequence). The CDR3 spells CASCRPGANVLTF. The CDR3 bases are TGTGCCAGCTGCCGGCCTGGGGCCAACGTCCTGACTTTC.

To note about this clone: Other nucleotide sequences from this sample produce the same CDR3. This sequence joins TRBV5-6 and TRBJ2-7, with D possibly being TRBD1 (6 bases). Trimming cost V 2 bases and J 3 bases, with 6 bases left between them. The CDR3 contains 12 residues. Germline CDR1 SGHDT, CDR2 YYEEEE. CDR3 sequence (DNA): TGTGCCAGCAGCTTAGGGGGCTACGAGCAGTACTTC. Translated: CASSLGGYEQYF.

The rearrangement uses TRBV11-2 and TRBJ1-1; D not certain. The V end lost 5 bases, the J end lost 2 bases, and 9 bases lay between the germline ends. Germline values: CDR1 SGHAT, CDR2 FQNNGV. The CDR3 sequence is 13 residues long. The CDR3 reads CASSPQPNTEAFF. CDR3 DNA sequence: TGTGCCAGCAGCCCCCAACCCAACACTGAAGCTTTCTTT. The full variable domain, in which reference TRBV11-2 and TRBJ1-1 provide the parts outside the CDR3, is EAGVAQSPRYKIIEKRQSVAFWCNPISGHATLYWYQQILGQGPKLLIQFQNNGVVDDSQLPKDRFSAERLKGVDSTLKIQPAKLEDSAVYLCASSPQPNTEAFFGQGTRLTVV.

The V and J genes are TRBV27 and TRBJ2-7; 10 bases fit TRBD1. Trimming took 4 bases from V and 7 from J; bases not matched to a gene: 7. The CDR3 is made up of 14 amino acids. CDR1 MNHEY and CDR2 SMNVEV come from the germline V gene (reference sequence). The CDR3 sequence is CASSSDRGLGEQYF. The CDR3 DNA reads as TGTGCCAGCAGTTCCGACAGGGGGCTAGGAGAGCAGTACTTC.

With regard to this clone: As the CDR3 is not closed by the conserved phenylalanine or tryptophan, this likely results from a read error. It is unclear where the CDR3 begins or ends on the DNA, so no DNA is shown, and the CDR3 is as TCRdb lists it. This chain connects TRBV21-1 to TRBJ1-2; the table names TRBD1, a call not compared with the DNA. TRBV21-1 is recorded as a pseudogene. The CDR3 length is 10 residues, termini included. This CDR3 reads CASSKERGWD.

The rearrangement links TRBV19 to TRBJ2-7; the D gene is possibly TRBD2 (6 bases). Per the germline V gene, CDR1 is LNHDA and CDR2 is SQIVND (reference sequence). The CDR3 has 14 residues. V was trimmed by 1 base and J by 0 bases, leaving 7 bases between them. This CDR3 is CASSIGGTSYEQYF. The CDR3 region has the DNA TGTGCCAGTAGTATAGGCGGGACCTCCTACGAGCAGTACTTC.

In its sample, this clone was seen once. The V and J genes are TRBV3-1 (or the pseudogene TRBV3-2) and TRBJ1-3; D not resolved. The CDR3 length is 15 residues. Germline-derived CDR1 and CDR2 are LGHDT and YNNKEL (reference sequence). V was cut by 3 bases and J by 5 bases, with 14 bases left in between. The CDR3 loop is CASSQAASQRNTIYF. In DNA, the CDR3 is TGTGCCAGCAGCCAGGCCGCCAGTCAGCGAAACACCATATATTTT.

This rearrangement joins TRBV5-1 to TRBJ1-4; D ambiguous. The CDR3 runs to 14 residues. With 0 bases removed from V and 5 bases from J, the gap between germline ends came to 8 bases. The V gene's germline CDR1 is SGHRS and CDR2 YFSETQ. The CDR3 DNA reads TGCGCCAGCAGCTTGGAACCGAGCAATGAAAAACTGTTTTTT. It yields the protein CASSLEPSNEKLFF.

CDR3 loop: CASRPGLAGGPKNEQFF. CDR3 bases: TGTGCCAGCAGGCCGGGACTAGCGGGGGGACCCAAGAATGAGCAGTTCTTC. The chain is built from TRBV7-9 and TRBJ2-1, with 15 bases lining up with TRBD2. CDR3 length: 17 amino acids. Germline loops: CDR1 SEHNR, CDR2 FQNEAQ (reference sequence). V trimming: 6 bases; J trimming: 7 bases; junction bases outside the gene matches: 10.

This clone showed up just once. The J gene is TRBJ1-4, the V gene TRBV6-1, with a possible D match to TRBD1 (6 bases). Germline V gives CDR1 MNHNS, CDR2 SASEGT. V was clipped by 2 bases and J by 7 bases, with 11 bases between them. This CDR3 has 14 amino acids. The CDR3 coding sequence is TGTGCCAGCAGTGAACAGGGGAGGGGTGAAAAACTGTTTTTT. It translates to CASSEQGRGEKLFF.

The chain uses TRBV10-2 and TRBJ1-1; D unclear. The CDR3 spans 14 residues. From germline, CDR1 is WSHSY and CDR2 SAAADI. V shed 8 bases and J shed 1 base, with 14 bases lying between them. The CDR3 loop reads CASRARLENTEAFF. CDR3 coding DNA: TGCGCCAGCCGGGCCCGCCTGGAGAACACTGAAGCTTTCTTT.

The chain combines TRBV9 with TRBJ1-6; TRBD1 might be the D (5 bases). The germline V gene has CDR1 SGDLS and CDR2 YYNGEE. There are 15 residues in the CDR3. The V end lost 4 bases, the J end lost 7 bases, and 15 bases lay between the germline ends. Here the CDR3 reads CASSSGAGRNSPLHF. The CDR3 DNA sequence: TGTGCCAGCAGCTCCGGGGCCGGTCGGAATTCACCCCTCCACTTT. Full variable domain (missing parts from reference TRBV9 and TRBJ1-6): DSGVTQTPKHLITATGQRVTLRCSPRSGDLSVYWYQQSLDQGLQFLIQYYNGEERAKGNILERFSAQQFPDLHSELNLSSLELGDSALYFCASSSGAGRNSPLHFGNGTRLTVT.

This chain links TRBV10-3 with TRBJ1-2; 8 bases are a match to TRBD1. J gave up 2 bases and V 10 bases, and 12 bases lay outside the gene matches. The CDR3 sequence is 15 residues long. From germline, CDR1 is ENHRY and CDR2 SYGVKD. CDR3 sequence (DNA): TGTGCCAGTAGACGCGGGACAGGCAACAACTATGGCTACACCTTC. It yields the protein CASRRGTGNNYGYTF.

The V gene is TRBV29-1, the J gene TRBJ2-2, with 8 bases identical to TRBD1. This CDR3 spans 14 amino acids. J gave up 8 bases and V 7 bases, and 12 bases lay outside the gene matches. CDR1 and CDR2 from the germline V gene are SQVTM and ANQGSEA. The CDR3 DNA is TGCAGCGCTTCTCACAGGGGGTCGGTGGGGGAGCTGTTTTTT. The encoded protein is CSASHRGSVGELFF.

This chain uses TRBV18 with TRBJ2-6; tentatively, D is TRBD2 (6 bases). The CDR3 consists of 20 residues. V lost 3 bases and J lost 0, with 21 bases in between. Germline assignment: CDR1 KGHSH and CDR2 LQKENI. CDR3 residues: CASSPYTGGPGISGANVLTF. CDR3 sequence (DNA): TGTGCCAGCTCACCCTATACCGGGGGACCGGGAATCTCTGGGGCCAACGTCCTGACTTTC.

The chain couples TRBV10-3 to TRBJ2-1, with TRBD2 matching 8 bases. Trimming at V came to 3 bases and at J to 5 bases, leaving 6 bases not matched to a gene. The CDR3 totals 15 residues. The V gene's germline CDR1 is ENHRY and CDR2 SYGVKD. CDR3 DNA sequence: TGTGCCATCAGTGAAGGCCGGGGGGGCCACAATGAGCAGTTCTTC. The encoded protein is CAISEGRGGHNEQFF.